The present T cell receptor beta chain was sequenced within a study of OX40 agonist ivuxolimab in advanced cancers. Whole-study context: One patient with hepatocellular carcinoma and two with cutaneous melanoma, three in all, had partial responses. Findings and caveats of the study: With doses of 0.1 to 3.0 mg/kg, CD4+ and CD8+ blood T cells had undergone clonal expansion by week 6.

Excluded were patients having autoimmune disease history or systemic immunosuppression. Worth noting for this clone: The target antigen is unknown.

Some clones are missing from TCRdb's copy, which holds only in-frame ones; the method was immunoSEQ multiplex PCR. Here the sample spans around 95,000 clones, over 75% being singletons. The sequence was obtained from an adult with an advanced solid tumor such as melanoma, head and neck, liver or kidney cancer. Material: CD4+ or CD8+ T cells sorted from blood, obtained in a trial of the OX40 agonist ivuxolimab.

Written as DNA, the CDR3 is TGTGCCAGCAGCGTAGTCCGGGAGGATAGCAATCAGCCCCAGCATTTT. Its translation: CASSVVREDSNQPQHF. The rearrangement joins TRBV9 to TRBJ1-5; D uncertain. Trimming pared 0 bases from V and 0 bases from J, leaving 10 bases between. Per germline, CDR1 SGDLS and CDR2 YYNGEE. The CDR3 runs 16 residues.